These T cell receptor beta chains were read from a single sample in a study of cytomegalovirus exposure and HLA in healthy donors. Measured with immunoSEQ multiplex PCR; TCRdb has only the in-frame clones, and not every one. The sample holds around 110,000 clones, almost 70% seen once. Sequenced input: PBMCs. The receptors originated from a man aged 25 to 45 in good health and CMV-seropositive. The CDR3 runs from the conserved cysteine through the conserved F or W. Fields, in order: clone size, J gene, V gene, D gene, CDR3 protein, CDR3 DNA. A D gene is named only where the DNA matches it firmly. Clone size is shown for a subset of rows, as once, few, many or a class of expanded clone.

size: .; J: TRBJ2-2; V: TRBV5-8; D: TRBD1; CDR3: CASSYGRTGGPGELFF; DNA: TGTGCCAGCAGCTATGGAAGGACAGGGGGCCCCGGGGAGCTGTTTTTT
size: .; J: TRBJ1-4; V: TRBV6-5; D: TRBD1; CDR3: CASSPGQGYEKLFF; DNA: TGTGCCAGCAGTCCCGGACAGGGTTATGAAAAACTGTTTTTT
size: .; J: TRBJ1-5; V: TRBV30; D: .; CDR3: CAWTPWGGNHQPQHF; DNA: TGTGCCTGGACCCCTTGGGGCGGAAACCATCAGCCCCAGCATTTT
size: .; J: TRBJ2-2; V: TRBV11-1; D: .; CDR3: CASSFYTVDTGELFF; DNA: TGTGCCAGCAGCTTCTATACAGTCGACACCGGGGAGCTGTTTTTT
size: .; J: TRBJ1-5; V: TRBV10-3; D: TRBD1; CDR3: CAISSGTDSNQPQHF; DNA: TGTGCCATCAGCTCTGGGACAGATAGCAATCAGCCCCAGCATTTT
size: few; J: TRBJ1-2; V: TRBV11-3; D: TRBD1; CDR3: CASSLAGGANYGYTF; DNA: TGTGCCAGCAGCTTAGCAGGGGGCGCGAACTATGGCTACACCTTC
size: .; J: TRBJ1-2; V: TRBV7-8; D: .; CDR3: CASSSSYGYTF; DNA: TGTGCCAGCAGCTCCTCGTATGGCTACACCTTC
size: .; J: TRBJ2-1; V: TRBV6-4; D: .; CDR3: CASGRGGSSEQFF; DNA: TGTGCCAGCGGAAGAGGGGGATCGAGTGAGCAGTTCTTC
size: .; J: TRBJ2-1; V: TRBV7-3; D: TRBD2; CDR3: CASSSGLAGVSLSYNEQFF; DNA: TGTGCCAGCAGTTCGGGACTAGCGGGGGTGTCACTCTCCTACAATGAGCAGTTCTTC
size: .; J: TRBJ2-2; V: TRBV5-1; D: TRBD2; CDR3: CASSLWGGSSPGELFF; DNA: TGCGCCAGCAGCTTGTGGGGCGGGAGTTCACCCGGGGAGCTGTTTTTT
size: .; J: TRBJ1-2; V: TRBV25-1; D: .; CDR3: CASSEYGKDSEGYTF; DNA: TGTGCCAGCAGTGAATATGGGAAGGACAGCGAAGGCTACACCTTC
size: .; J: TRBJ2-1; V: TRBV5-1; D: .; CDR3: CASSYEGTLSVEQFF; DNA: TGCGCCAGCAGCTATGAGGGAACACTATCAGTTGAGCAGTTCTTC
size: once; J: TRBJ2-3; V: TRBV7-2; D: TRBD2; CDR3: CASSFLAGVVTDTQYF; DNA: TGTGCCAGCAGCTTTCTCGCGGGAGTAGTCACAGATACGCAGTATTTT
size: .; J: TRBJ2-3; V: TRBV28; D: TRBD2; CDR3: CASSPSGTSTDTQYF; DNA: TGTGCCAGCAGTCCTAGCGGGACTAGCACAGATACGCAGTATTTT
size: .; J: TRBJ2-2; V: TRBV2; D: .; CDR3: CASRRGTGELFF; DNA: TGTGCCAGCAGAAGGGGTACCGGGGAGCTGTTTTTT
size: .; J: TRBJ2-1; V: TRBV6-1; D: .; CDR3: CASSEALGLPDEQFF; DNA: TGTGCCAGCAGTGAAGCGCTGGGACTGCCTGATGAGCAGTTCTTC
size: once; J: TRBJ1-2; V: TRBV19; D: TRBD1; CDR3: CASSPTGADRGYTF; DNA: TGTGCCAGTAGTCCGACAGGGGCCGACCGCGGCTACACCTTC
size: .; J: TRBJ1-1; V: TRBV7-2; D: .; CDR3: CASSLSGNTEAFF; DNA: TGTGCCAGCAGCTTATCCGGGAACACTGAAGCTTTCTTT
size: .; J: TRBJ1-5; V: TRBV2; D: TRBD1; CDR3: CASKSDRGSNQPQHF; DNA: TGTGCCAGCAAATCGGACAGGGGGTCGAATCAGCCCCAGCATTTT
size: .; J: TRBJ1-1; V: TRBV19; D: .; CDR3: CASSIRTNQGKGEAFF; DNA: TGTGCCAGTAGTATTAGGACGAACCAGGGAAAGGGAGAAGCTTTCTTT
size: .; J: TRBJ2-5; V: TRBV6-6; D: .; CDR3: CASSYGSWETQYF; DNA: TGTGCCAGCAGTTACGGTAGCTGGGAGACCCAGTACTTC
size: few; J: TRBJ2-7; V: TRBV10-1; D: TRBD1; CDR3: CASSRQGSYEQYF; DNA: TGCGCCAGCAGCAGACAGGGGAGCTACGAGCAGTACTTC
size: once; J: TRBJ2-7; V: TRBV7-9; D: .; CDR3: CASSSDSLGRYEQYF; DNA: TGTGCCAGCAGCTCGGACAGCCTTGGACGCTACGAGCAGTACTTC
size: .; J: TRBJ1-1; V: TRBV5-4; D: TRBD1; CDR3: CASSLGGTGAGILEAFF; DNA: TGTGCCAGCAGCTTGGGGGGGACAGGGGCGGGGATTCTTGAAGCTTTCTTT
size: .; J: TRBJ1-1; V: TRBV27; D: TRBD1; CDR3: CASSGRDRENSEAFF; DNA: TGTGCCAGCAGTGGGCGGGACAGGGAGAATTCTGAAGCTTTCTTT
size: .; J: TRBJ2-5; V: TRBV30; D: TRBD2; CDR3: CAWSVAGGPWETQYF; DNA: TGTGCCTGGAGTGTAGCGGGGGGGCCTTGGGAGACCCAGTACTTC
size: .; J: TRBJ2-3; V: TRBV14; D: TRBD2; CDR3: CASSQSSGTTDTQYF; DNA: TGTGCCAGCAGCCAGTCTAGCGGGACGACAGATACGCAGTATTTT
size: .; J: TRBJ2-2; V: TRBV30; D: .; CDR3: CAWSRVGNTGELFF; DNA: TGTGCCTGGAGTCGGGTGGGGAACACCGGGGAGCTGTTTTTT
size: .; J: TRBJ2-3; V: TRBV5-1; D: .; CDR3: CASSSSTGSTDTQYF; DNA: TGCGCCAGCAGCTCGTCGACAGGATCCACAGATACGCAGTATTTT
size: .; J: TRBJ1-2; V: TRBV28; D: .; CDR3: CASRQDSFYGYTF; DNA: TGTGCCAGCAGACAAGACAGCTTCTATGGCTACACCTTC
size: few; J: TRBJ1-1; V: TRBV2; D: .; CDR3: CASSELENTEAFF; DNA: TGTGCCAGCAGTGAATTAGAGAACACTGAAGCTTTCTTT
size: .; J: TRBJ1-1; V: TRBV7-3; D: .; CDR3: CASSFDRFTEAFF; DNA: TGTGCCAGCAGCTTCGACAGATTCACTGAAGCTTTCTTT
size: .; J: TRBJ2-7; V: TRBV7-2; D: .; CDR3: CASSLWAGPATYEQYF; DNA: TGTGCCAGCAGCTTATGGGCAGGCCCAGCTACTTACGAGCAGTACTTC
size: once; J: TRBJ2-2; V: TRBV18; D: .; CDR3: CASSPPWRRIYTGELFF; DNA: TGTGCCAGCTCACCCCCGTGGCGGAGGATTTACACCGGGGAGCTGTTTTTT
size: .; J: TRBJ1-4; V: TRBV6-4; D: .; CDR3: CASSGVWTRDEKLFF; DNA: TGTGCCAGCAGTGGGGTGTGGACAAGGGATGAAAAACTGTTTTTT
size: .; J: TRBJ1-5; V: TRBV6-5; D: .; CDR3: CASSQLTGSNQPQHF; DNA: TGTGCCAGCAGTCAACTTACAGGAAGCAATCAGCCCCAGCATTTT
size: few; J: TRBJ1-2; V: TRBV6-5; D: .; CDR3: CASSEGGYGYTF; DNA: TGTGCCAGCAGTGAGGGCGGCTATGGCTACACCTTC
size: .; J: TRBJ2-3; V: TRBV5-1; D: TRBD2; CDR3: CASSNDYGGGPLDTQYF; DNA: TGCGCCAGCAGCAATGATTATGGGGGAGGGCCTTTGGATACGCAGTATTTT
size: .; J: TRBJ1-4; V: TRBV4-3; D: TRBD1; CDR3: CASSQAGTGDFRLEKLFF; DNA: TGCGCCAGCAGCCAGGCCGGGACAGGAGACTTCCGACTTGAAAAACTGTTTTTT
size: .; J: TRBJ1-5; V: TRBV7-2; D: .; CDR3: CASSSGPHQPQHF; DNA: TGTGCCAGCAGTTCTGGCCCTCATCAGCCCCAGCATTTT
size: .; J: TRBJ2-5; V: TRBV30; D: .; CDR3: CAWTGPYQETQYF; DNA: TGTGCCTGGACAGGGCCGTACCAAGAGACCCAGTACTTC
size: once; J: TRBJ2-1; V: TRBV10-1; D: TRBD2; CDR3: CASSESKGASGKVMHEQFF; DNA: TGCGCCAGCAGTGAGTCGAAAGGGGCTAGCGGGAAGGTTATGCATGAGCAGTTCTTC
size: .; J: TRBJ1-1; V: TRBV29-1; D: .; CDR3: CSVEGREGMAEAFF; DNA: TGCAGCGTTGAAGGTCGGGAGGGGATGGCTGAAGCTTTCTTT
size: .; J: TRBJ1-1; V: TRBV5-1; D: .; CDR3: CASSLGAGGNMNTEAFF; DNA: TGCGCCAGCAGCTTGGGGGCGGGTGGGAACATGAACACTGAAGCTTTCTTT
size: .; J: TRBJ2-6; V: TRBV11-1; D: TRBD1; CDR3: CASSPRTGEPGANVLTF; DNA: TGTGCCAGCAGCCCCCGGACAGGGGAACCTGGGGCCAACGTCCTGACTTTC
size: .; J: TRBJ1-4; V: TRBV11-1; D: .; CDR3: CASSLGAGENEKLFF; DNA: TGTGCCAGCAGCTTAGGCGCAGGGGAAAATGAAAAACTGTTTTTT
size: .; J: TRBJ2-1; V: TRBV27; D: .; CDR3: CASQSPQFF; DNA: TGTGCCAGTCAGTCGCCGCAGTTCTTC
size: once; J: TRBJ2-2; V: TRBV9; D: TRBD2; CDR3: CASRGTSGGITGELFF; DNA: TGTGCCAGCAGGGGGACTAGCGGGGGGATAACCGGGGAGCTGTTTTTT
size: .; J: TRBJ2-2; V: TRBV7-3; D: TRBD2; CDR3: CASSPERETTGELFF; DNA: TGTGCCAGCAGCCCTGAGCGGGAGACCACCGGGGAGCTGTTTTTT
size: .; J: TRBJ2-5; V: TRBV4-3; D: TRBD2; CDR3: CASSQDFPAAGGFETQYF; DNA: TGCGCCAGCAGCCAAGATTTCCCTGCGGCGGGGGGCTTTGAGACCCAGTACTTC
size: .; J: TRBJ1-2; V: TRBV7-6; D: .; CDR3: CASSLGPGYTF; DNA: TGTGCCAGCAGCTTAGGTCCAGGCTACACCTTC
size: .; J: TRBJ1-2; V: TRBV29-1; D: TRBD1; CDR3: CSVDKDRAFSGYTF; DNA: TGCAGCGTTGATAAGGACAGGGCATTCTCTGGCTACACCTTC
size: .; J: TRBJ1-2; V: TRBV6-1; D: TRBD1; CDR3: CASSEEESRGNGYTF; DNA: TGTGCCAGCAGTGAAGAAGAGAGCAGGGGGAATGGCTACACCTTC
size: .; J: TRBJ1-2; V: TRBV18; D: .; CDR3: CASSPTTFYGHLNYGYTF; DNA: TGTGCCAGCTCACCCACAACTTTCTACGGACACCTAAACTATGGCTACACCTTC